Below, 2 T cell receptor beta chains from the same sample are listed, as sequenced in a study of regulatory T cells in long-lasting Graves disease. Library construction for TCR beta used iRepertoire HTBI primers and Arm-PCR of CDR3 regions. TCRdb reanalysed the multiplex PCR reads using MiXCR and keeps one entry per CDR3 protein. The sample consists of 420,000 or so distinct CDR3 sequences, about 17% of them appearing once. Noted time point: newly diagnosed GD, antithyroid drugs for less than 3 months. Following extraction of RNA from PBMCs, that RNA was used to make the TCR library. These sequences were also reported in another study, on T cells in Graves' hyperthyroidism and ophthalmopathy.

This specimen was peripheral blood mononuclear cells (PBMCs), taken at new diagnosis, from a patient treated with antithyroid drugs. The receptors were sampled from a woman between 18 and 29 years old with Graves disease.

This clonotype was counted between two and nine times. V usage is TRBV19 and J usage is TRBJ2-1, with 10 bases fitting TRBD2. There are 14 residues in the CDR3. Germline V CDR1 and CDR2: LNHDA, SQIVND (reference sequence). The V gene end was trimmed by 4 bases and the J gene end by 7 bases; junction bases not matched to a gene: 4. The CDR3 loop reads CASSKVAGGNEQFF. As DNA, the CDR3 is TGTGCCAGTAGTAAGGTAGCGGGAGGTAATGAGCAGTTCTTC.

The rearrangement joins TRBV4-3 to TRBJ1-2; D perhaps matches TRBD1 (6 bases). The CDR3 spans 14 residues. Germline CDR1 is LGHNA and CDR2 is YSLEER. The V and J ends lost 4 bases and 4 bases respectively, with 13 bases between them. The CDR3 spells CASSPGAESYGYTF. DNA of the CDR3: TGCGCCAGCAGCCCGGGGGCGGAAAGCTATGGCTACACCTTC.